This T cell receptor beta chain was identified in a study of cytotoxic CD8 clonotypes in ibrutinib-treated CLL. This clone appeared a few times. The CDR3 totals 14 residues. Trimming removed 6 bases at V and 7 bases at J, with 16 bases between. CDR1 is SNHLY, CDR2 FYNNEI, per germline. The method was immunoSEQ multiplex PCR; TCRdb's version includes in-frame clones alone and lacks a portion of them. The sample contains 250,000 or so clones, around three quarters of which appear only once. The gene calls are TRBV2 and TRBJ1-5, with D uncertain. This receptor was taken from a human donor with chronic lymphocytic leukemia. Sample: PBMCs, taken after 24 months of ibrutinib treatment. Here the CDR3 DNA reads TGTGCCAGCAGCCCCCAAGATATTCGGCAGCCCCAGCATTTT. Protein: CASSPQDIRQPQHF.